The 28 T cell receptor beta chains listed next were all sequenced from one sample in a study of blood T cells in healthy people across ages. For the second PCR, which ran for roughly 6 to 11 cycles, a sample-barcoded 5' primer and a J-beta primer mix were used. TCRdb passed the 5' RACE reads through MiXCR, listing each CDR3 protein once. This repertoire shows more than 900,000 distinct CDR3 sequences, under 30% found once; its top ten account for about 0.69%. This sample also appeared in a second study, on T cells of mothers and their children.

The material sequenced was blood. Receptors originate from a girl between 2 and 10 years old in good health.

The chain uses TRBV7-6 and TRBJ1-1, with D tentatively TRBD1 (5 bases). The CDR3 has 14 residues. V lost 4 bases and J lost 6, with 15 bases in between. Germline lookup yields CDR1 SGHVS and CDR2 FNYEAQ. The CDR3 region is CASSSSGGDPEAFF. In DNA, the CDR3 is TGTGCCAGCAGCTCCTCGGGAGGGGATCCTGAAGCTTTCTTT. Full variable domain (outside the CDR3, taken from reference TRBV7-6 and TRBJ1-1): GAGVSQSPRYKVTKRGQDVALRCDPISGHVSLYWYRQALGQGPEFLTYFNYEAQQDKSGLPNDRFSAERPEGSISTLTIQRTEQRDSAMYRCASSSSGGDPEAFFGQGTRLTVV.

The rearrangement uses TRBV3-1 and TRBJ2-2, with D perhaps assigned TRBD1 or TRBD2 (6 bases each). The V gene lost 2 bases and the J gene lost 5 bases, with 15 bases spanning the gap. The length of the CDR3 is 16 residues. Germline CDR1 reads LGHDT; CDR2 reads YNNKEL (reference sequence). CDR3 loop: CASSQRDFRGTGELFF. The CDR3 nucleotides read TGTGCCAGCAGCCAAAGGGACTTCAGGGGAACCGGGGAGCTGTTTTTT.

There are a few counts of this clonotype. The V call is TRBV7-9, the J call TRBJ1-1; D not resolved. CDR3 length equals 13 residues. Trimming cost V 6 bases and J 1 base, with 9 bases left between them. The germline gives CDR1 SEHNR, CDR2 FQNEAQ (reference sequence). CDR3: CASRHQENTEAFF. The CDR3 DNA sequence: TGTGCCAGCAGACATCAGGAGAACACTGAAGCTTTCTTT.

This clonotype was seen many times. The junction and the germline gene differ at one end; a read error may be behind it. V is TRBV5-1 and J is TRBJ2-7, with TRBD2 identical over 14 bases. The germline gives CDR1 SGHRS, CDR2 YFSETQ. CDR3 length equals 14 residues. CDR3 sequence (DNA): TGTGCCAGCAGCCGGACTAGCGGGGGGTACGAGCAGTACTTC. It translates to CASSRTSGGYEQYF.

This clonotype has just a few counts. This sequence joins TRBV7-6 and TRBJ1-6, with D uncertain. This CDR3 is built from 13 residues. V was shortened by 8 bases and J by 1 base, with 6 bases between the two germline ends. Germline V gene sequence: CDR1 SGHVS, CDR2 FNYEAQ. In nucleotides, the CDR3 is TGTGCCAGCGGGGAATCCTATAATTCACCCCTCCACTTT. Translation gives CASGESYNSPLHF.

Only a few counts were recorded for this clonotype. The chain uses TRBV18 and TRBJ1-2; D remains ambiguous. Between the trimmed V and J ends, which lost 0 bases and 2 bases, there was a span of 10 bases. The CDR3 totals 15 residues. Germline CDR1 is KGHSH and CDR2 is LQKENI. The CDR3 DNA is TGTGCCAGCTCACCACCCGCGGTTGGAAACTATGGCTACACCTTC. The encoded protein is CASSPPAVGNYGYTF.

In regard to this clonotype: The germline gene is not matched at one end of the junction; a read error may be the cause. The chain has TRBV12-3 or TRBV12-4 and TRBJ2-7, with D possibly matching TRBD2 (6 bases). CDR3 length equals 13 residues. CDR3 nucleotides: TGTGCCAGCAGCTTAGCGTATAGGGGACTCCTGCACTTC. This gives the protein CASSLAYRGLLHF.

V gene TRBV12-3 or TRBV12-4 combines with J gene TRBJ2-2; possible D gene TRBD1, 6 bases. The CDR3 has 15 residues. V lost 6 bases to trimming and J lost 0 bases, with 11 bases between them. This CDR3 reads CASSRDTPNTGELFF. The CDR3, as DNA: TGTGCCAGCAGCAGGGACACTCCGAACACCGGGGAGCTGTTTTTT.

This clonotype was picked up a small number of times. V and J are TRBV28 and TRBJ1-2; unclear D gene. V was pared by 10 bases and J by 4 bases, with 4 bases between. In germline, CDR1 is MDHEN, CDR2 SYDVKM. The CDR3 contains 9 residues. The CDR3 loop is CATGYGYTF. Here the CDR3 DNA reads TGTGCCACCGGCTATGGCTACACCTTC.

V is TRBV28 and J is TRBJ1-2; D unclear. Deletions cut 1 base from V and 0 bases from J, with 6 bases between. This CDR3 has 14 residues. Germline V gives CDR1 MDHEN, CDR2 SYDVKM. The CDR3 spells CASSLYTSNYGYTF. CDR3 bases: TGTGCCAGCAGTTTATATACCTCTAACTATGGCTACACCTTC.

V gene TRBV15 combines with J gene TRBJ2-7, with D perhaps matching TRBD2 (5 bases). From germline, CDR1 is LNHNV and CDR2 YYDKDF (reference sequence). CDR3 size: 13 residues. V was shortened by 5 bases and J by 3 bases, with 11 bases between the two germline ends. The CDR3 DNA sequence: TGTGCCACCAGCCCCCCAGGAGGCTACGAGCAGTACTTC. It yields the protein CATSPPGGYEQYF.

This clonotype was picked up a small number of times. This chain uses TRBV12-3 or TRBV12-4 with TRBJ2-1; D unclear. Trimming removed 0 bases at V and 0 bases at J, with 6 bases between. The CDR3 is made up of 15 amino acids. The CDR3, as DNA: TGTGCCAGCAGTTTAGCGGGGTTCTCCTACAATGAGCAGTTCTTC. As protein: CASSLAGFSYNEQFF.

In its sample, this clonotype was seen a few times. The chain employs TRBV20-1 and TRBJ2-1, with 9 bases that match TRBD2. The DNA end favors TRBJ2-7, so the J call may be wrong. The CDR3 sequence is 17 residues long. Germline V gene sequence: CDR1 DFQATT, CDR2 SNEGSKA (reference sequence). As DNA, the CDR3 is TGCAGTGCTAGAGTGTTGGGACTAGCTACAACCTCCTACGAGCAGTACTTC. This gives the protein CSARVLGLATTSYEQYF.

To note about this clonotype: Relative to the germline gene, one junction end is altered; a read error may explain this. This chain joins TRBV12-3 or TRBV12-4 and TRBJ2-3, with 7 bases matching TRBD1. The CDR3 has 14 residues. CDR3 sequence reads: CASSTGASTDAQYF. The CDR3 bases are TGTGCCAGCAGTACAGGGGCTAGCACAGATGCGCAGTATTTT.

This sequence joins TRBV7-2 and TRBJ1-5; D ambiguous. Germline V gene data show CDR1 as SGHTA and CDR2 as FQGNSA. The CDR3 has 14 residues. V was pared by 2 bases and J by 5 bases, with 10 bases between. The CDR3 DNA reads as TGTGCCAGCAGCTTATTGGGAGCAGATCAGCCCCAGCATTTT. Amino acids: CASSLLGADQPQHF.

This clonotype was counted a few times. In DNA, the CDR3 is TGCGCCAGCAGCTCCCCCGCGGGCAACGAGCAGTACTTC. It codes for CASSSPAGNEQYF. This chain links TRBV5-1 with TRBJ2-7; D perhaps matches TRBD2 (5 bases). Germline CDR1 reads SGHRS; CDR2 reads YFSETQ. The CDR3 runs to 13 residues. Trimming took 3 bases from V and 5 from J, leaving 12 bases between them. The full variable domain, in which reference TRBV5-1 and TRBJ2-7 provide the parts outside the CDR3, is KAGVTQTPRYLIKTRGQQVTLSCSPISGHRSVSWYQQTPGQGLQFLFEYFSETQRNKGNFPGRFSGRQFSNSRSEMNVSTLELGDSALYLCASSSPAGNEQYFGPGTRLTVT.

CDR3 DNA sequence: TGTGCCAGCAGTTCCTTGGGGGGCCAGCATTTT. Its protein product is CASSSLGGQHF. This chain uses TRBV6-2 or TRBV6-3 with TRBJ1-5; maybe TRBD1 (5 bases). The V gene lost 4 bases and the J gene lost 12 bases, with 10 bases spanning the gap. This CDR3 is 11 amino acids long. In germline, CDR1 is MNHEY, CDR2 SVGEGT.

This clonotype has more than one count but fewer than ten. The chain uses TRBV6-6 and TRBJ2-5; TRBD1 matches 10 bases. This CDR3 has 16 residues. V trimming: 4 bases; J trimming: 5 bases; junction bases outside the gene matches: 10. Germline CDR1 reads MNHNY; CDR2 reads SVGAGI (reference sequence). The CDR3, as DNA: TGTGCCAGCAGTTCACCTCGACAGGGGGCAAGGGAGACCCAGTACTTC. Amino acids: CASSSPRQGARETQYF.

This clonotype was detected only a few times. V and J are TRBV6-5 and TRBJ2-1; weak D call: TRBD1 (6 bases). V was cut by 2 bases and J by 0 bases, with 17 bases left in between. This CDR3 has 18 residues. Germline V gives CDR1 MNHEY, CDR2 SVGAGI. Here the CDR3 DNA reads TGTGCCAGCAGTTACACGTACCAGGACAGAGACTCCTACAATGAGCAGTTCTTC. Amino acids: CASSYTYQDRDSYNEQFF.

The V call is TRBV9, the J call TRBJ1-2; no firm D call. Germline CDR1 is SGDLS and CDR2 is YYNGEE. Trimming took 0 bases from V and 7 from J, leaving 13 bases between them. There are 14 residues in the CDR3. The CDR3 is CASSVDQVESGYTF. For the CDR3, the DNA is TGTGCCAGCAGCGTAGATCAGGTTGAGTCTGGCTACACCTTC.

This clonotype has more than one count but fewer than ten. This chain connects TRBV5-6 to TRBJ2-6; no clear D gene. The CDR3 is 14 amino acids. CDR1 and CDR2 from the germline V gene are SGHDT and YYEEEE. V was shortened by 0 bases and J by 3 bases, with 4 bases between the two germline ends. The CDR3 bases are TGTGCCAGCAGCTTGGGTTTTGGGGCCAACGTCCTGACTTTC. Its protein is CASSLGFGANVLTF.

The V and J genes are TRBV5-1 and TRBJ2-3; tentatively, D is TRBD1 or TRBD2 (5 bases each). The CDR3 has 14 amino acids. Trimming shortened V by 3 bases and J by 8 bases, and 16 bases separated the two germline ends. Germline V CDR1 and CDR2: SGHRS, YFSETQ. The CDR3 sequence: CASSWGSGNGTQYF. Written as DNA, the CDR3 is TGCGCCAGCAGCTGGGGGAGCGGCAATGGTACGCAGTATTTT. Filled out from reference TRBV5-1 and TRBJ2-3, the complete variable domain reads KAGVTQTPRYLIKTRGQQVTLSCSPISGHRSVSWYQQTPGQGLQFLFEYFSETQRNKGNFPGRFSGRQFSNSRSEMNVSTLELGDSALYLCASSWGSGNGTQYFGPGTRLTVL.

The CDR3 bases are TGTGCCAGCAGTCCAGCGACAGGCCGGACTGAAGCTTTCTTT. This translates into CASSPATGRTEAFF. The J gene is TRBJ1-1, the V gene TRBV7-9; the D gene is possibly TRBD1 (6 bases). CDR1 and CDR2 from the germline V gene are SEHNR and FQNEAQ (reference sequence). V gave up 6 bases and J gave up 5 bases, with 16 bases separating them. This CDR3 spans 14 amino acids.

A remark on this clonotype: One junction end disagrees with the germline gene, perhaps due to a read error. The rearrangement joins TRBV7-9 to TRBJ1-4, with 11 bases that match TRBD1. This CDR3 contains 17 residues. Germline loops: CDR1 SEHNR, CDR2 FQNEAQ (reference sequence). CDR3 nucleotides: TGTGCCAGCAGCCCAGGACAGGGGGCGTCAGCTAATGGAAAACTGTTTTTT. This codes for CASSPGQGASANGKLFF.

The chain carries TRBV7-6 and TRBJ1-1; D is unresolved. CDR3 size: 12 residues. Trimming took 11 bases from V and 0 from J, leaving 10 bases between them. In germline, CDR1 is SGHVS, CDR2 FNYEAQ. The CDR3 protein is CAERELNTEAFF. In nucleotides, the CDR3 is TGTGCCGAGAGAGAGCTGAACACTGAAGCTTTCTTT.

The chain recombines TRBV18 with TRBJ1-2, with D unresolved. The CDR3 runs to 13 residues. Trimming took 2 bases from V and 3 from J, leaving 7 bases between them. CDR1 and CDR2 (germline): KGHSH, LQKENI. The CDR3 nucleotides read TGTGCCAGCTCACCAGGGATAGACTATGGCTACACCTTC. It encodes CASSPGIDYGYTF.

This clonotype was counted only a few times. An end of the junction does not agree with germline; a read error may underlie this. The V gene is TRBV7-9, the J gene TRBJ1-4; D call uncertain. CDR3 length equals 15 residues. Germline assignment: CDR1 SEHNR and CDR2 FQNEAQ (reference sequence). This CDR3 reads CASSLVGFSNEKLSF. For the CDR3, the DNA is TGTGCCAGCAGCTTAGTAGGGTTCTCCAATGAAAAACTGTCTTTT.

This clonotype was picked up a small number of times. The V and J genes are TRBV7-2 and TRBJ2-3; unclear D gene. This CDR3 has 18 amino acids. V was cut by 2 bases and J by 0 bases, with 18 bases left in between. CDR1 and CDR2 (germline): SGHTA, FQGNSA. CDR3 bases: TGTGCCAGCAGCTTAAACGGGCTCGCGCCAGCTAGCACAGATACGCAGTATTTT. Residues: CASSLNGLAPASTDTQYF.